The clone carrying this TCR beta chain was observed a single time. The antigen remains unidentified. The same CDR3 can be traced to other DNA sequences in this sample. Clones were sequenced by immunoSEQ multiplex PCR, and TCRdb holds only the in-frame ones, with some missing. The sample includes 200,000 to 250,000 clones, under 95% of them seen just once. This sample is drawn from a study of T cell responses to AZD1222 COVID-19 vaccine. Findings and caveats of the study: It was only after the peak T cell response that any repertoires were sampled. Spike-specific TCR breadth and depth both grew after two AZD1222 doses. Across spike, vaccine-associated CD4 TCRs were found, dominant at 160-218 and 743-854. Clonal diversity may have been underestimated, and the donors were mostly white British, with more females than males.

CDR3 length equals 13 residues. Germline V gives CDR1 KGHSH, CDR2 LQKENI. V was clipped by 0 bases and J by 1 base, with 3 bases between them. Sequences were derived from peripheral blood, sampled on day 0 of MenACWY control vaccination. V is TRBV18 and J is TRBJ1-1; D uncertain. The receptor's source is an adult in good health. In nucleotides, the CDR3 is TGTGCCAGCTCACCACCTGGGAACACTGAAGCTTTCTTT. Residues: CASSPPGNTEAFF.